This paragraph reports one TCR beta chain. Its antigen remains undetermined. Base qualities are not provided; no much larger clone lies one nucleotide away. These data belong to a study of chemoradiotherapy in HPV16-positive cancers (dated 2022 in TCRdb). Turning to the overall study: Candidate HPV-specific T-cell clones and common TCR motifs were defined by functional T-cell assays performed on cells from two HPV16-positive patients. The study asked whether T-cell immunity against the HPV oncoproteins E6 and E7 changes during chemoradiotherapy and whether it affects survival. TCR repertoires from over 80 patients with HPV-related cancers were then used to track the candidate HPV-specific TCRs and motifs. What the work shows at the level of the full study, not this receptor alone: The functional definition of HPV-specific T cells came from only a couple of HPV16-positive patients, and the survival association was reported for HPV16-positive patients. Among HPV16-positive patients, expansion of HPV-responsive T cells during chemoradiotherapy was associated with better recurrence-free survival. Expansion of candidate HPV-specific clones and E7-related TCR motifs was observed in the tumor microenvironment during treatment, whereas no such expansion was observed for non-HPV-specific T cells.

V is shortened by 4 bases, J by 5 bases, and the region joining them spans 11 bases. CDR3 length: 13 amino acids, cysteine to phenylalanine. Just CDR3 DNA is preserved here, 39 bases in frame from base 1. The germline V gene (reference sequence) sets CDR1 to MNHNY and CDR2 to SVGAGI. Because repertoires were sampled repeatedly during chemoradiotherapy, clonal expansion in the tumor microenvironment could be followed. Receptor amplification or capture employed the immunoSEQ multiplex PCR assay. TCRdb limited this immuneACCESS table to in-frame rearrangements with V and J called. A share of clones is missing; checked studies link under half to unresolved V genes, and the rest is unexplained. For this sample there are some 30,000 clones; about four fifths appear just once. The ten largest clones take up around 5.5% of the sample.

The clonotype comes from a human donor with HPV-associated anogenital cancer. Material: blood, obtained from a patient who underwent chemoradiotherapy. The rearrangement combines TRBV6-6 with TRBJ1-1; TRBD1 is possibly the D segment (5 matching bases). The nucleotides read TGTGCCAGCAGTTCCGGGACGGGAACTGAAGCTTTCTTT. It is translated as CASSSGTGTEAFF.